Many counts were recorded for the clone carrying this T cell receptor (beta chain). Its cognate antigen is unknown. The data are from a study of T-cell reconstitution after alpha-beta-depleted transplantation in children. Study-level results: Newly made T cells mostly supplied T-cell counts and diversity one year after transplant. By about two months after transplant, alpha-beta T cells reportedly arose from several hundred graft clones that had expanded. Some patients' high day-60 TCRbeta diversity was attributed to recipient cells surviving conditioning.

The V gene's germline CDR1 is ENHRY and CDR2 SYGVKD. Trimming shortened V by 6 bases and J by 4 bases, and 18 bases separated the two germline ends. This CDR3 is 15 amino acids long. Unique molecular identifiers featured in how the TCRbeta library was prepared. TCRdb redid the calling of the PCR reads with MiXCR, one entry per CDR3 protein. The table records 200,000 or so distinct CDR3 sequences, about 7% of them present only once. The clonotype originates from a boy between 2 and 10 years old with acute lymphoblastic leukemia, due to receive a stem cell transplant. Sequenced material: PBMCs, taken before TCRalphabeta/CD19-depleted stem cell transplant. This chain uses TRBV10-3 with TRBJ2-5, with D possibly called TRBD1 or TRBD2 (6 bases each). Written as DNA, the CDR3 is TGTGCCATCAGCCCCCTAGCAAAGGGGGGAGAGACCCAGTACTTC. It codes for CAISPLAKGGETQYF.